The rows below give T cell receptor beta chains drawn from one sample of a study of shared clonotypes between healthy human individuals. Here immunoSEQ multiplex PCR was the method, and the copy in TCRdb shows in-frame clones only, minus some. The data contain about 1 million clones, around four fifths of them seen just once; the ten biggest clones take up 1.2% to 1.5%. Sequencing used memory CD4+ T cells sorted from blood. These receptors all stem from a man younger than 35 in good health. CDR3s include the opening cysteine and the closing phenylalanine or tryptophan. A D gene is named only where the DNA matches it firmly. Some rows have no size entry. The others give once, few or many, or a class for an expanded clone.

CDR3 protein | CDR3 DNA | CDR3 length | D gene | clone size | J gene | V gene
CASSWSGRVMNTEAFF | TGTGCCAGCAGTTGGTCGGGACGGGTCATGAACACTGAAGCTTTCTTT | 16 | - | - | TRBJ1-1 | TRBV27
CASSSLTSSYNEQFF | TGTGCCAGCAGCTCTTTAACTAGCTCCTACAATGAGCAGTTCTTC | 15 | - | many | TRBJ2-1 | TRBV11-2
CASSSTGGANTIYF | TGCGCCAGCAGCTCTACAGGGGGCGCGAACACCATATATTTT | 14 | TRBD1 | - | TRBJ1-3 | TRBV5-1
CAWTREITEAFF | TGTGCCTGGACGCGGGAAATCACTGAAGCTTTCTTT | 12 | - | - | TRBJ1-1 | TRBV30
CASLPTSGSYEQYF | TGTGCCAGCCTGCCGACTAGCGGGAGTTACGAGCAGTACTTC | 14 | TRBD2 | - | TRBJ2-7 | TRBV7-6
CASSLDPGRFQETQYF | TGTGCCAGCAGCTTGGACCCGGGACGCTTCCAAGAGACCCAGTACTTC | 16 | - | - | TRBJ2-5 | TRBV5-6
CASSLKGGGKTQYF | TGTGCCAGCAGCTTGAAAGGGGGCGGGAAGACCCAGTACTTC | 14 | - | - | TRBJ2-5 | TRBV5-4
CASSLGTAQGGGEKLFF | TGTGCCAGCAGCTTGGGGACAGCTCAGGGTGGAGGTGAAAAACTGTTTTTT | 17 | - | - | TRBJ1-4 | TRBV5-5
CASSYLDKILSEAFF | TGTGCCAGCAGCTATCTTGACAAGATTCTGTCTGAAGCTTTCTTT | 15 | - | - | TRBJ1-1 | TRBV5-6
CASSYPLAGAYEQYF | TGTGCCAGCAGTTACCCCCTAGCGGGAGCCTACGAGCAGTACTTC | 15 | TRBD2 | - | TRBJ2-7 | TRBV6-6
CASSTPPGQGANTGELFF | TGCGCCAGCAGCACCCCACCGGGACAGGGGGCAAACACCGGGGAGCTGTTTTTT | 18 | TRBD1 | - | TRBJ2-2 | TRBV5-1
CASCRNPSGNTIYF | TGTGCCAGCTGCAGGAATCCCTCTGGAAACACCATATATTTT | 14 | - | - | TRBJ1-3 | TRBV28
CASNLLWDRSYEQYF | TGTGCCAGCAACCTACTCTGGGACAGGTCTTACGAGCAGTACTTC | 15 | TRBD1 | few | TRBJ2-7 | TRBV6-1
CAIRPDRWADTQYF | TGTGCCATCAGGCCTGACAGGTGGGCAGATACGCAGTATTTT | 14 | - | - | TRBJ2-3 | TRBV10-3
CASSRYNQGYEQYF | TGTGCCAGCAGCCGTTATAACCAGGGATACGAGCAGTACTTC | 14 | - | - | TRBJ2-7 | TRBV5-6
CASSLQGTGTLREAFF | TGTGCCAGCAGCTTGCAAGGGACGGGGACACTACGTGAAGCTTTCTTT | 16 | - | few | TRBJ1-1 | TRBV5-4
CASSAVLQETQYF | TGTGCCAGCAGTGCGGTACTCCAAGAGACCCAGTACTTC | 13 | - | few | TRBJ2-5 | TRBV2
CASRGRENTEAFF | TGTGCCAGCAGGGGCAGGGAGAACACTGAAGCTTTCTTT | 13 | - | - | TRBJ1-1 | TRBV7-6
CASSQEGSGGETQYF | TGTGCCAGCAGCCAAGAGGGTAGCGGGGGGGAGACCCAGTACTTC | 15 | TRBD2 | - | TRBJ2-5 | TRBV4-2
CASSLDSTSIKNIQYF | TGTGCCAGCAGCTTAGACAGCACATCTATAAAAAACATTCAGTACTTC | 16 | - | once | TRBJ2-4 | TRBV7-2
CASSRERGASYNEQFF | TGTGCCAGCAGCAGAGAGCGGGGGGCCTCCTACAATGAGCAGTTCTTC | 16 | TRBD2 | once | TRBJ2-1 | TRBV7-2
CASSRTSGGTDTQYF | TGTGCCAGCAGTCGGACTAGCGGGGGGACAGATACGCAGTATTTT | 15 | TRBD2 | - | TRBJ2-3 | TRBV5-6
CASSPALDREPDF | TGTGCCAGCTCCCCAGCCCTCGACCGGGAACCGGACTTC | 13 | - | - | TRBJ2-7 | TRBV18
CASSQASLGQNNSPLHF | TGTGCCAGCAGCCAAGCCTCCCTAGGACAGAATAATTCACCCCTCCACTTT | 17 | - | - | TRBJ1-6 | TRBV5-4
CASSEQNGWNTEAFF | TGTGCCAGCAGTGAACAAAACGGCTGGAACACTGAAGCTTTCTTT | 15 | - | - | TRBJ1-1 | TRBV6-1
CASSQARTTGKANYGYTF | TGCGCCAGCAGCCAAGCACGAACAACAGGGAAGGCTAACTATGGCTACACCTTC | 18 | - | - | TRBJ1-2 | TRBV4-1
CASMLGGAQKGYGYTF | TGCGCCAGCATGCTCGGGGGGGCCCAGAAGGGCTATGGCTACACCTTC | 16 | - | - | TRBJ1-2 | TRBV5-1
CASSITGDTQYF | TGTGCCAGCAGTATTACGGGGGATACGCAGTATTTT | 12 | - | - | TRBJ2-3 | TRBV27
CAWSGDRGTYNEQFF | TGTGCCTGGAGTGGGGACAGGGGGACCTACAATGAGCAGTTCTTC | 15 | TRBD1 | - | TRBJ2-1 | TRBV30